This TCR beta chain was identified during a study of blood T cell repertoires in COVID-19 (dated by TCRdb to 2018 to 2020). The study in broad terms: ImmuneRACE Cohort 3 recovered participants were defined by two consecutive negative NP/OP PCR tests, healthcare professional clearance, or symptom resolution. The collaborator samples originated in the United States, Italy and Spain and spanned the acute and convalescent phases of COVID-19. The prospective study material was composed of cDNA or gDNA derived from T cells, B-cell-depleted T cells, or PBMCs. Deeply sampled blood TCRbeta repertoires from subjects exposed to, actively infected with, or recovered from COVID-19 were included in the dataset. A freely available public database, intended as a resource for researchers studying the immune response to SARS-CoV-2, is where the repertoires were released. Samples were obtained from the ongoing ImmuneRACE study (first 160 participants) and from 950 to 1,500 subjects provided by 6 global collaborators. The sample metadata nearly always contained a de-identified subject ID, COVID-19 status, age in years and sex. Where HLA class I and class II types were available, the types were taken from metadata supplied by the sample provider, not from assay-based typing. What the authors observed across the whole study: The amount of clinical and demographic metadata varied by source and participant and was provided uncurated.

For this clone: The antigen it recognizes is unknown. No much larger clone exists at a distance of one base, and base qualities are not known.

Participants in the prospective study were enrolled through a virtual design, were aged roughly 18 to 90 years, and lived in under 25 United States geographic areas. Cohort assignment in the prospective study relied on participant-reported clinical history from a screening survey and a study questionnaire. Mobile phlebotomists in the prospective study collected whole blood, serum and a nasopharyngeal or oropharyngeal swab from every participant. Prospective study participants could optionally give additional blood draws and questionnaires over an approximately two-month period. Prospective study blood samples were shipped either frozen or at room temperature before DNA extraction. TCRbeta CDR3 regions were amplified from genomic DNA using the immunoSEQ Assay, a bias-controlled multiplex PCR. The study's own analysis went as follows. The number of nucleated cells in each sample was estimated from the amplification of reference gene primers within the assay. To quantify the absolute abundance of each unique TCRbeta CDR3 rearrangement, sequence reads were collapsed and filtered. For each sample, productive Simpson clonality was calculated as the square root of Simpson's diversity index over productive rearrangements. The table comes from immuneACCESS by way of TCRdb, which keeps in-frame sequences with V and J called. Part of the clones is missing from these tables; in studies checked, under half for an unresolved V gene and the rest for unknown reasons. V and J calls and clone size are as listed in that table; D and trimming were resolved from the DNA. The sample table contains about 190,000 clones; only one count was recorded for about 88% of them. Around 23% of the sample is taken by the ten largest.

The CDR3 goes from the cysteine to the phenylalanine over 15 residues. Only the CDR3 portion is preserved as DNA: 45 bases, with reading frame beginning at the first base. From the germline V gene (reference sequence), CDR1 is LNHDA and CDR2 is SQIVND. V and J lose 7 bases and 4 bases, and a span of 19 bases separates them. The sequence was collected from a woman between 40 and 50 years old in a cohort exposed to, infected with or recovered from COVID-19 (not recorded which). The chain is encoded by TRBV19 joined to TRBJ1-2; D gene: possibly TRBD1, on 6 matching bases. The sequenced sample consisted of PBMCs or T cells enriched from blood (not recorded which). The DNA sequence follows: TGTGCCAGTACCCACAGTCCCCGGGACACCTATGGCTACACCTTC. It translates to CASTHSPRDTYGYTF.